This paragraph covers one T cell receptor (beta chain) sequence. Its antigen specificity is not known. One base away there is no much larger clone; base qualities are not given. CDR1 and CDR2 (SGHDN, FVKESK) derive from the germline V gene. There are 14 amino acids in the CDR3, from cysteine to phenylalanine inclusive. Only CDR3 DNA remains: 42 bases, in frame from the first base. V is trimmed back by 0 bases and J by 14 bases, and the junction contains 10 bases that no gene match accounts for. The data stem from a study of technical replicates of blood from a few donors (dated by TCRdb to the late 2010s). Libraries came from the immunoSEQ multiplex PCR assay. The clones in this table, taken by TCRdb from immuneACCESS, are in-frame only. Not every clone is retained; where verified, under half of the shortfall comes from an unresolved V gene, and the cause of the rest is unknown. The sample table holds around 92,000 clones, of which roughly 96% were seen once. Around 0.21% of the sample is taken by the ten largest.

This sequence uses TRBV14 and TRBJ1-2; 9 central bases correspond to TRBD1. The sequencing sample was made of T cells isolated from PBMCs. This TCR derives from a human donor in good health. The bases read TGTGCCAGCAGCCAAGACTTAGGACAGGGGACTATGACCTTC. Its protein product is CASSQDLGQGTMTF.